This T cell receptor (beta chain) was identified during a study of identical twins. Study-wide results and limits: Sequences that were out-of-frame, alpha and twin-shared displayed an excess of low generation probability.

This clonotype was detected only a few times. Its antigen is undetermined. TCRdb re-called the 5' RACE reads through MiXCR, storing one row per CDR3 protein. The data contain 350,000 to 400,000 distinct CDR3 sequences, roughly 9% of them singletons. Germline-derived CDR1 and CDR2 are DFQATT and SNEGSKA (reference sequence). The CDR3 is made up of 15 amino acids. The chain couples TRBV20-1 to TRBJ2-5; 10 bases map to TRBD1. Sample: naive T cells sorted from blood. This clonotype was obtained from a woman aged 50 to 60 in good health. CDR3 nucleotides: TGCAGCACCTATCCCCCCGGGACAGGGGAAGAGACCCAGTACTTC. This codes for CSTYPPGTGEETQYF.